A selection of T cell receptor beta chains follows, all from one sample in a study of T cells in Graves' hyperthyroidism and ophthalmopathy. One entry per CDR3 protein results from TCRdb running MiXCR on the multiplex PCR reads. This table has around 520,000 distinct CDR3 sequences, roughly an eighth appearing once. The sequencing sample was made of blood. Receptors were obtained from a woman younger than 30 with Graves' hyperthyroidism. Both conserved end residues are part of each CDR3. The D gene is left open where the match is weak. Rows may omit the clone size; those that give it use once, few, many or a size class.

D gene	clone size	V gene	CDR3 length	J gene	CDR3 DNA	CDR3 protein
.	many	TRBV5-1	16	TRBJ2-3	TGCGCCAGCAGCTTGGGTGTACAGGACTTCACAGATACGCAGTATTTT	CASSLGVQDFTDTQYF
TRBD1	.	TRBV5-1	15	TRBJ1-1	TGCGCCAGCAGCTATGTGGACAGGGGAGACACTGAAGCTTTCTTT	CASSYVDRGDTEAFF
.	many	TRBV6-1	13	TRBJ1-2	TGTGCCAGCAGTGAAGTACAGGAAGTCGGCTACACCTTC	CASSEVQEVGYTF
.	many	TRBV30	14	TRBJ2-6	TGTGCCTGGAGTGCCGTAAGGGGGGCCAACGTCCTGACTTTC	CAWSAVRGANVLTF
TRBD1	many	TRBV20-1	14	TRBJ1-2	TGCAGTGCTAGAAAGGACAGGGGCAACTATGGCTACACCTTC	CSARKDRGNYGYTF
.	.	TRBV5-8	16	TRBJ2-1	TGTGCCAGCAGCTTGACAATATGGGGAGAGGGTAATGAGCAGTTCTTC	CASSLTIWGEGNEQFF
.	many	TRBV12-3/TRBV12-4	14	TRBJ1-2	TGTGCCAGCAGTTTATGGGGGGCAATCTATGGCTACACCTTC	CASSLWGAIYGYTF
.	many	TRBV6-1	13	TRBJ1-2	TGTGCCAGCAGTAGCAGACAGGTCGACGGCTACACCTTC	CASSSRQVDGYTF
.	many	TRBV5-5	14	TRBJ2-3	TGTGCCAGCAGCTCCTTAGCGGAGACAGATACGCAGTATTTT	CASSSLAETDTQYF
.	.	TRBV7-2	14	TRBJ1-1	TGTGCCAGCAGCCCGCGACAGGCTTGGCCTGAAGCTTTCTTT	CASSPRQAWPEAFF
TRBD1	many	TRBV24-1	15	TRBJ2-3	TGTGCCACCAGCGCTACCGGGACAGGCACAGATACGCAGTATTTT	CATSATGTGTDTQYF
.	.	TRBV10-1	15	TRBJ1-1	TGCGCCAGCAGTGTCGGGAAGCGAGGGAACACTGAAGCTTTCTTT	CASSVGKRGNTEAFF